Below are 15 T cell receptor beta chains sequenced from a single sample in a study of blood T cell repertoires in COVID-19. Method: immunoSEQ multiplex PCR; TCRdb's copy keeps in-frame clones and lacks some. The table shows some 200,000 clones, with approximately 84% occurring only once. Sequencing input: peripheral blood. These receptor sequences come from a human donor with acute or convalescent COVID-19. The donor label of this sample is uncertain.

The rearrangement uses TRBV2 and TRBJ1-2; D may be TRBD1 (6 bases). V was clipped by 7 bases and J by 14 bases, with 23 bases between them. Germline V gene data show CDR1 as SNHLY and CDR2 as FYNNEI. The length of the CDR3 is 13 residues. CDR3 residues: CASTRTVGLFSTF. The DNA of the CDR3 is TGTGCCAGCACCCGGACAGTGGGTCTATTCTCTACCTTC.

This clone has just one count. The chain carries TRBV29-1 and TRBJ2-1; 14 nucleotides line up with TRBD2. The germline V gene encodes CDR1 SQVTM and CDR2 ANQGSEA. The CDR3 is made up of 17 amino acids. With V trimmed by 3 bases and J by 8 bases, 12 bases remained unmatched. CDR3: CSVDRLAGGPATDEQFF. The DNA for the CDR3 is TGCAGCGTTGATCGACTAGCGGGAGGGCCGGCGACGGATGAGCAGTTCTTC.

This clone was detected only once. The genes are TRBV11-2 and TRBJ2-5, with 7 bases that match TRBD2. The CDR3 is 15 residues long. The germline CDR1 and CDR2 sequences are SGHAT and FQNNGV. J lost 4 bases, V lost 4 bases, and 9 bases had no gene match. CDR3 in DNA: TGTGCCAGCAGCTCGAGCGGGACGGAGAGAGAGACCCAGTACTTC. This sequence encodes CASSSSGTERETQYF.

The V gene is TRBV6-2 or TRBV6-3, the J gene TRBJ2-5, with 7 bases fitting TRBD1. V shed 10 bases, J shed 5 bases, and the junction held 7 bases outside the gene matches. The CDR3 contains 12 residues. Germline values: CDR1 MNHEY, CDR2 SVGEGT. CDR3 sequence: CATSQGEETQYF. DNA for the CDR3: TGTGCCACCAGCCAGGGGGAGGAGACCCAGTACTTC.

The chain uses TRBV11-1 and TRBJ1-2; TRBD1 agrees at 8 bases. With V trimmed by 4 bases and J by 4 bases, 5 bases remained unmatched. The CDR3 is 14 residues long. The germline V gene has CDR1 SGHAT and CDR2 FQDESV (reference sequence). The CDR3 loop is CASSSPGTGYGYTF. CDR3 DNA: TGTGCCAGCAGCTCCCCTGGGACAGGCTATGGCTACACCTTC.

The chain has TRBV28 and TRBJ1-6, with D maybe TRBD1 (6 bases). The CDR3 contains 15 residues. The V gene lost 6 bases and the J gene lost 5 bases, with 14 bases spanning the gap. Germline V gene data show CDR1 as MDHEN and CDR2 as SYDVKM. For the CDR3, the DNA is TGTGCCAGCAGGGCACAGGGACGAGATAATTCACCCCTCCACTTT. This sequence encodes CASRAQGRDNSPLHF. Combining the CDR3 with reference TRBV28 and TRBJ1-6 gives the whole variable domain DVKVTQSSRYLVKRTGEKVFLECVQDMDHENMFWYRQDPGLGLRLIYFSYDVKMKEKGDIPEGYSVSREKKERFSLILESASTNQTSMYLCASRAQGRDNSPLHFGNGTRLTVT.

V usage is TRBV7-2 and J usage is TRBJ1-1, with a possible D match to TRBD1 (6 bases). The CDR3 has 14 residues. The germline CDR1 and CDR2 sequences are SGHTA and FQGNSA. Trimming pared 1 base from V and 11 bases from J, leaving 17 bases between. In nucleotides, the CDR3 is TGTGCCAGCAGCTTAGATTCGGGGGGGCTAGGCGCTTTCTTT. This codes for CASSLDSGGLGAFF.

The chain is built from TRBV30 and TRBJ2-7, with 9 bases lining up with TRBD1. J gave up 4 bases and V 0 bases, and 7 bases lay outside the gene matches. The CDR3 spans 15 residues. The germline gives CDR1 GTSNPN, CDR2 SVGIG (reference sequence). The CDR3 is CAWSVQGTGMYEQYF. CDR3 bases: TGTGCCTGGAGTGTACAGGGGACAGGGATGTACGAGCAGTACTTC.

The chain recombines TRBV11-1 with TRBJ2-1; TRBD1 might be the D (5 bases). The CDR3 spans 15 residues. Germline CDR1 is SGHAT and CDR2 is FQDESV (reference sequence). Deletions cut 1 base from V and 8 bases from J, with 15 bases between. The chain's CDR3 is CASSLGGSYGHEQFF. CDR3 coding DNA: TGTGCCAGCAGCTTAGGGGGCAGTTATGGTCATGAGCAGTTCTTC.

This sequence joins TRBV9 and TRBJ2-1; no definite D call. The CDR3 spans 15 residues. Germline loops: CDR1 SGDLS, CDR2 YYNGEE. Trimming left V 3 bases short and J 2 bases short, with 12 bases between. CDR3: CASSEGVSPYNEQFF. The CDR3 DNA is TGTGCCAGCAGCGAAGGAGTAAGCCCCTACAATGAGCAGTTCTTC. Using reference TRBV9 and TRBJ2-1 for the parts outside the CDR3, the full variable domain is DSGVTQTPKHLITATGQRVTLRCSPRSGDLSVYWYQQSLDQGLQFLIQYYNGEERAKGNILERFSAQQFPDLHSELNLSSLELGDSALYFCASSEGVSPYNEQFFGPGTRLTVL.

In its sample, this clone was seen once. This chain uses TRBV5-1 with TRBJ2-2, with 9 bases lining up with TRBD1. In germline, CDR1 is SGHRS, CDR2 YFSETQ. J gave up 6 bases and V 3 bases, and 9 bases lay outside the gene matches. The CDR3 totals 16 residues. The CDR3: CASSSEGQGYSGELFF. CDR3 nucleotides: TGCGCCAGCAGCTCGGAAGGACAGGGGTACTCCGGGGAGCTGTTTTTT.

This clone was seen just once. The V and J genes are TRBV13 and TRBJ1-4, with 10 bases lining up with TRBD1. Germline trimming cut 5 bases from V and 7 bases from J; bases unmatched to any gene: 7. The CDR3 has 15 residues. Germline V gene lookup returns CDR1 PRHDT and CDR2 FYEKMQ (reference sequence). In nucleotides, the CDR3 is TGTGCCAGCAGCACTCGGACAGGGGGTGGTGAAAAACTGTTTTTT. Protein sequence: CASSTRTGGGEKLFF. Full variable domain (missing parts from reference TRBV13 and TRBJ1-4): AAGVIQSPRHLIKEKRETATLKCYPIPRHDTVYWYQQGPGQDPQFLISFYEKMQSDKGSIPDRFSAQQFSDYHSELNMSSLELGDSALYFCASSTRTGGGEKLFFGSGTQLSVL.

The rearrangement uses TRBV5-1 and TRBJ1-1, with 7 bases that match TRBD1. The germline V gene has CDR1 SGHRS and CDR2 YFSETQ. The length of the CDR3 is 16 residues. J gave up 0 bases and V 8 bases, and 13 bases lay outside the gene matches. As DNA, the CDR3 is TGCGCCAGTAAACAGGGGACGGTCGTCATGAACACTGAAGCTTTCTTT. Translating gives CASKQGTVVMNTEAFF.

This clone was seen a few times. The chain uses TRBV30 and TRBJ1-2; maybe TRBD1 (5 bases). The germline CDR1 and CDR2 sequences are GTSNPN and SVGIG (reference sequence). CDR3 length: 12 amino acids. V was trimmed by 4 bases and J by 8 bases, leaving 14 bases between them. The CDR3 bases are TGTGCCTGGACTCGGGCGGGGCTCGGCTACACCTTC. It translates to CAWTRAGLGYTF.

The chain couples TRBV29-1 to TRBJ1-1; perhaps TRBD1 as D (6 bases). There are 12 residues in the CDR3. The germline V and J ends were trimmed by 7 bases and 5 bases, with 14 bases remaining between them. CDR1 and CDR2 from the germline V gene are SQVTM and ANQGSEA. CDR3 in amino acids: CSALRGGTEAFF. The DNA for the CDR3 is TGCAGCGCCTTAAGGGGGGGTACTGAAGCTTTCTTT.